A selection of T cell receptor beta chains follows, all from one sample in a study of T cell repertoires in cytomegalovirus infection. TCRdb ran MiXCR on the reads and lists one entry per CDR3 protein. This table holds about 140,000 distinct CDR3 sequences, roughly 6% found once. Sequenced: PBMCs. The receptors stem from a human donor in good health (CMV status not recorded). Some clones in this sample may be carry-over from other donors' samples. The CDR3 runs from the conserved cysteine through the conserved F or W. The D gene is left open where the match is weak. The size entry is marked missing in some rows and otherwise reads once, few, many or a size class.

size	V	D	J	CDR3	DNA
many	TRBV2	TRBD2	TRBJ2-1	CASSQRSGGAGHEQFF	TGTGCCAGCAGTCAAAGGAGCGGGGGGGCCGGTCATGAGCAGTTCTTC
many	TRBV28	.	TRBJ1-2	CASSWGGGYGYTF	TGTGCCAGCAGTTGGGGGGGGGGCTATGGCTACACCTTC
.	TRBV2	.	TRBJ1-5	CASSDPGAQPQHF	TGTGCCAGCAGTGACCCAGGTGCTCAGCCCCAGCATTTT
few	TRBV20-1	.	TRBJ2-2	CSARGGSNTGELFF	TGCAGTGCTAGAGGTGGATCGAACACCGGGGAGCTGTTTTTT
few	TRBV12-3/TRBV12-4	.	TRBJ1-5	CASSLGSRNQPQHF	TGTGCCAGCAGTTTAGGCAGTCGCAATCAGCCCCAGCATTTT
few	TRBV12-3/TRBV12-4	TRBD2	TRBJ2-1	CASSSSGGGNEQFF	TGTGCCAGCAGTTCGAGCGGGGGGGGCAATGAGCAGTTCTTC
.	TRBV7-9	.	TRBJ2-2	CASSPRAGFTTGELFF	TGTGCCAGCAGCCCCCGGGCGGGCTTCACCACCGGGGAGCTGTTTTTT
many	TRBV7-2	.	TRBJ1-5	CASSLALGLNQPQHF	TGTGCCAGCAGCTTAGCTTTGGGCTTAAATCAGCCCCAGCATTTT
many	TRBV11-2	TRBD2	TRBJ2-1	CASSVALPAGGRDEQFF	TGTGCCAGCAGCGTCGCCCTCCCGGCGGGGGGCCGTGATGAGCAGTTCTTC
many	TRBV7-2	TRBD1	TRBJ2-7	CASSPGGREQYF	TGTGCCAGCAGCCCAGGGGGCCGCGAGCAGTACTTC
few	TRBV10-3	.	TRBJ2-7	CAISSIQGYEQYF	TGTGCCATCAGTTCTATTCAGGGGTACGAGCAGTACTTC
few	TRBV9	TRBD1	TRBJ2-7	CASSALQGITSYEQYF	TGTGCCAGCAGCGCCCTACAGGGGATAACCTCCTACGAGCAGTACTTC
many	TRBV19	TRBD2	TRBJ2-1	CASDQAGGLNKNEQFF	TGTGCCAGTGATCAAGCGGGGGGGCTCAATAAAAATGAGCAGTTCTTC
few	TRBV5-1	.	TRBJ1-4	CASSEGGIREKLFF	TGCGCCAGCTCGGAGGGAGGAATCCGGGAAAAACTGTTTTTT
.	TRBV29-1	.	TRBJ1-1	CSVALSGANTEAFF	TGCAGCGTTGCCCTCTCCGGGGCAAACACTGAAGCTTTCTTT
few	TRBV5-6	.	TRBJ1-2	CASSGTGGNYGYTF	TGTGCCAGCAGCGGGACCGGGGGGAACTATGGCTACACCTTC
.	TRBV10-3	.	TRBJ2-5	CAIRSRPGGETQYF	TGTGCCATCAGAAGCAGGCCCGGAGGAGAGACCCAGTACTTC
few	TRBV7-2	TRBD1	TRBJ1-1	CASSLTGGRTEAFF	TGTGCCAGCAGCCTTACAGGGGGTAGGACTGAAGCTTTCTTT
.	TRBV9	.	TRBJ1-2	CASSVQGVGGYTF	TGTGCCAGCAGCGTACAAGGGGTTGGTGGCTACACCTTC
few	TRBV28	.	TRBJ1-2	CASLRANYGYTF	TGTGCCAGCCTTAGAGCTAACTATGGCTACACCTTC
many	TRBV7-2	.	TRBJ2-7	CASSPLPGPYEQYF	TGTGCCAGCAGCCCATTGCCAGGGCCCTACGAGCAGTACTTC
.	TRBV12-3/TRBV12-4	.	TRBJ1-1	CASSPPAGVKTEAFF	TGTGCCAGCAGTCCCCCCGCGGGGGTTAAAACTGAAGCTTTCTTT
many	TRBV6-5	.	TRBJ1-5	CASSYGGGHQPQHF	TGTGCCAGCAGTTACGGGGGGGGCCATCAGCCCCAGCATTTT
few	TRBV19	.	TRBJ2-5	CASSYGFETQYF	TGTGCCAGTAGTTACGGTTTCGAGACCCAGTACTTC
.	TRBV7-3	.	TRBJ2-1	CASSWGKGEQFF	TGTGCCAGCAGCTGGGGGAAGGGTGAGCAGTTCTTC
once	TRBV4-2	TRBD1	TRBJ1-1	CASGPGGVNTEAFF	TGTGCCAGCGGCCCAGGGGGGGTGAACACTGAAGCTTTCTTT
.	TRBV12-3/TRBV12-4	.	TRBJ2-3	CATAEGRGYADTQYF	TGTGCCACCGCGGAGGGGCGCGGATATGCAGATACGCAGTATTTT
many	TRBV7-2	TRBD1	TRBJ2-6	CASSLDRGGPSFSGANVLTF	TGTGCCAGCAGCTTAGATCGAGGGGGCCCCTCATTCTCTGGGGCCAACGTCCTGACTTTC
many	TRBV7-8	TRBD1	TRBJ1-1	CASSFSVAGTANTEAFF	TGTGCCAGCAGCTTTTCTGTGGCTGGGACAGCCAACACTGAAGCTTTCTTT
many	TRBV7-2	.	TRBJ2-3	CASSLVSGGTDTQYF	TGTGCCAGCAGCTTAGTTTCAGGCGGAACAGATACGCAGTATTTT
.	TRBV30	.	TRBJ1-1	CAWSVLQGRAEAFF	TGTGCCTGGAGTGTCCTCCAGGGGAGGGCTGAAGCTTTCTTT
many	TRBV11-3	TRBD1	TRBJ1-3	CASSPGDRRRGNTIYF	TGTGCCAGCAGCCCTGGGGACAGGCGGAGGGGAAACACCATATATTTT
few	TRBV5-6	TRBD1	TRBJ2-1	CASSLSGTVQFF	TGTGCCAGCAGCTTGTCCGGGACAGTGCAGTTCTTC
many	TRBV12-3/TRBV12-4	.	TRBJ2-1	CASSLGDLAMEQFF	TGTGCCAGCAGTCTCGGGGACCTAGCCATGGAGCAGTTCTTC
many	TRBV2	.	TRBJ2-1	CASSLGGQRTYNEQFF	TGTGCCAGCAGTCTAGGGGGACAACGAACCTACAATGAGCAGTTCTTC
many	TRBV6-1	.	TRBJ2-5	CASSRRVETQYF	TGTGCCAGCAGTCGCAGAGTGGAGACCCAGTACTTC
many	TRBV7-8	.	TRBJ1-4	CASSLKLMEKLFF	TGTGCCAGCAGCTTAAAACTTATGGAAAAACTGTTTTTT
.	TRBV4-3	.	TRBJ1-1	CASSQVASSTEAFF	TGCGCCAGCAGCCAAGTGGCCAGTTCCACTGAAGCTTTCTTT
many	TRBV7-2	.	TRBJ2-7	CASSPVGSYYEQYF	TGTGCCAGCAGCCCTGTGGGCAGCTACTACGAGCAGTACTTC
many	TRBV7-6	.	TRBJ2-7	CASSLAAGRDEQYF	TGTGCCAGCAGCTTAGCGGCGGGCCGGGACGAGCAGTACTTC
.	TRBV7-2	.	TRBJ2-3	CASSLEQQQYTDTQYF	TGTGCCAGCAGCTTAGAACAGCAACAATACACAGATACGCAGTATTTT
few	TRBV2	.	TRBJ1-1	CASSESRAKNTEAFF	TGTGCCAGCAGTGAATCGAGGGCAAAGAACACTGAAGCTTTCTTT
.	TRBV6-5	.	TRBJ1-1	CASRTIRGTEAFF	TGTGCCAGCAGAACTATTAGAGGTACTGAAGCTTTCTTT
many	TRBV19	.	TRBJ1-1	CAAVGGGWNTEAFF	TGTGCCGCGGTCGGGGGCGGGTGGAACACTGAAGCTTTCTTT
few	TRBV5-4	.	TRBJ2-3	CASSLGGNLEDTQYF	TGTGCCAGCAGCTTGGGTGGTAACCTAGAGGATACGCAGTATTTT
many	TRBV7-2	.	TRBJ2-2	CASSRHGGGSLPGELFF	TGTGCCAGCAGCCGACATGGAGGCGGGTCACTCCCCGGGGAGCTGTTTTTT